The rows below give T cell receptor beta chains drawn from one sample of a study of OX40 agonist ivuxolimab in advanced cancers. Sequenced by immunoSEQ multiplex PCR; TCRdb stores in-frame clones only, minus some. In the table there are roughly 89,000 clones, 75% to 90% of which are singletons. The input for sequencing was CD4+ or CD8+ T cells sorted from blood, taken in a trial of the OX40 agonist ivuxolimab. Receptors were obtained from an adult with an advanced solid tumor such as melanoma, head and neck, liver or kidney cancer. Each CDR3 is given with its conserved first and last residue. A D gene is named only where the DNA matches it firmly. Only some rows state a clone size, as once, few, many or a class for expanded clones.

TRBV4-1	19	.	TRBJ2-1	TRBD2	CASSPLTSGRRLSYNEQFF	TGCGCCAGCAGCCCCTTGACTAGCGGAAGACGACTCTCCTACAATGAGCAGTTCTTC
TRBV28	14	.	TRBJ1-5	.	CASSPDLSNQPQHF	TGTGCCAGCAGCCCGGACCTTAGCAATCAGCCCCAGCATTTT
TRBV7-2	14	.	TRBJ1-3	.	CASHTGRSGNTIYF	TGTGCCAGCCATACAGGGCGCTCTGGAAACACCATATATTTT
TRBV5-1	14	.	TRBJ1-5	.	CASSLGQSNQPQHF	TGCGCCAGCAGCCTAGGACAAAGCAATCAGCCCCAGCATTTT
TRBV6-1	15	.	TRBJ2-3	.	CASSEGLEITDTQYF	TGTGCCAGCAGTGAAGGGTTAGAGATAACAGATACGCAGTATTTT
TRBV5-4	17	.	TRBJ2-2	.	CASSLALAPEIIGELFF	TGTGCCAGCAGCTTGGCCCTAGCCCCTGAAATCATCGGGGAGCTGTTTTTT
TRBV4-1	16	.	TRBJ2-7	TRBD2	CASSQATSGRVGEQYF	TGCGCCAGCAGCCAAGCGACTAGCGGGAGGGTTGGCGAGCAGTACTTC
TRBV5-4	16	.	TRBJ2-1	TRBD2	CASSSGLAGDNNEQFF	TGTGCCAGCAGCTCGGGACTAGCGGGAGATAACAATGAGCAGTTCTTC
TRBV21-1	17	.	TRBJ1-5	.	CASREPIPGDSNQPQHF	TGTGCCAGCAGAGAACCTATACCCGGGGACAGCAATCAGCCCCAGCATTTT
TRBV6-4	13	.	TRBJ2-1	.	CASSLGAYNEQFF	TGTGCCAGCAGCCTAGGGGCCTACAATGAGCAGTTCTTC
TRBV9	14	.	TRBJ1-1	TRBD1	CASSGDRWNTEAFF	TGTGCCAGCAGTGGGGACAGGTGGAACACTGAAGCTTTCTTT
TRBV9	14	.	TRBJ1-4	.	CASSWRGANEKLFF	TGTGCCAGCAGCTGGAGAGGGGCTAATGAAAAACTGTTTTTT
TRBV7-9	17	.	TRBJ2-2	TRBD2	CASSGTSGRAIPGELFF	TGTGCCAGCAGCGGTACTAGCGGGAGGGCCATCCCCGGGGAGCTGTTTTTT
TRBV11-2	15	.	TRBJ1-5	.	CASSLGRALNQPQHF	TGTGCCAGCAGCTTAGGACGCGCGCTTAATCAGCCCCAGCATTTT
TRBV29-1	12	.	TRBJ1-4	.	CSVEGGSEKLFF	TGCAGCGTTGAAGGGGGCAGTGAAAAACTGTTTTTT
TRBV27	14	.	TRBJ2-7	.	CASSQRGSSYEQYF	TGTGCCAGCAGTCAAAGGGGGAGCTCCTACGAGCAGTACTTC
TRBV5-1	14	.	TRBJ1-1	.	CASSRLSTPKEAFF	TGCGCCAGCAGTCGGCTGAGCACGCCAAAAGAAGCTTTCTTT
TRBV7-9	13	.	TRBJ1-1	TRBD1	CASSPAGGDEAFF	TGTGCCAGCAGCCCCGCAGGGGGTGATGAAGCTTTCTTT
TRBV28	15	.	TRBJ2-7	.	CASSPVADSSYEQYF	TGTGCCAGCAGCCCTGTAGCGGATTCCTCCTACGAGCAGTACTTC
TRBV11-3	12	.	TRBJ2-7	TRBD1	CASDRGAGEQYF	TGTGCCTCAGACAGGGGCGCGGGCGAGCAGTACTTC
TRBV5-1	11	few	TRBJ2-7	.	CASSGEYEQYF	TGCGCCAGCAGTGGGGAATACGAGCAGTACTTC
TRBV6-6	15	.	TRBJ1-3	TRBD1	CASSYSTGQGNTIYF	TGTGCCAGCAGTTACTCGACGGGACAGGGAAACACCATATATTTT
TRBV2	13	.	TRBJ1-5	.	CASSLARNQPQHF	TGTGCCAGCTCTCTGGCGAGAAATCAGCCCCAGCATTTT
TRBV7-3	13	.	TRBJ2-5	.	CASSLQAQETQYF	TGTGCCAGCAGCTTACAGGCCCAAGAGACCCAGTACTTC
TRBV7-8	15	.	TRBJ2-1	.	CASSLYEGRSNEQFF	TGTGCCAGCAGCTTATATGAGGGCCGTTCGAATGAGCAGTTCTTC
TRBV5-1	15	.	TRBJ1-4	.	CASSGRTGPNEKLFF	TGCGCCAGCAGCGGACGGACCGGACCTAATGAAAAACTGTTTTTT
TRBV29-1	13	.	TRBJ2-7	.	CSALYELSYEQYF	TGCAGCGCCCTTTACGAGCTTTCCTACGAGCAGTACTTC
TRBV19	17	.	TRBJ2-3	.	CASSFGMGRSSTDTQYF	TGTGCCAGTAGTTTCGGGATGGGACGAAGCAGCACAGATACGCAGTATTTT
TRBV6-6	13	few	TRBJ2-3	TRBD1	CATSTGSTDTQYF	TGTGCCACTTCGACAGGGTCCACAGATACGCAGTATTTT
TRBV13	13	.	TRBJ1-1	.	CASSLARGTEAFF	TGTGCCAGCAGCTTAGCGCGGGGGACTGAAGCTTTCTTT
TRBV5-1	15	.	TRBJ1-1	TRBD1	CASSLGGGFNTEAFF	TGCGCCAGCAGCTTAGGAGGGGGCTTCAACACTGAAGCTTTCTTT
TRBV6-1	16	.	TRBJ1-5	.	CASSDFGRVVDQPQHF	TGTGCCAGCAGTGATTTTGGCCGGGTTGTGGATCAGCCCCAGCATTTT
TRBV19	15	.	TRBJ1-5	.	CASSIQLGTYQPQHF	TGTGCCAGTAGTATTCAGCTTGGGACGTATCAGCCCCAGCATTTT
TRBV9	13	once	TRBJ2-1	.	CASSRPGDNEQFF	TGTGCCAGCAGCCGCCCCGGTGACAATGAGCAGTTCTTC
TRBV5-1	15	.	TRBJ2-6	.	CASSLDSSGANVLTF	TGCGCCAGCAGCTTAGACAGTTCTGGGGCCAACGTCCTGACTTTC
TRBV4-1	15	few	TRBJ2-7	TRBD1	CASGQEVDRGYEQYF	TGCGCCAGCGGACAGGAAGTGGACAGGGGATACGAGCAGTACTTC
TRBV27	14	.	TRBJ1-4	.	CASSFRGNNEKLFF	TGTGCCAGCAGTTTTCGGGGGAATAATGAAAAACTGTTTTTT
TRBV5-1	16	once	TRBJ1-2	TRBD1	CASSFWDRTSNYGYTF	TGCGCCAGCAGCTTCTGGGACAGGACATCTAACTATGGCTACACCTTC
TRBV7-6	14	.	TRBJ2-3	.	CASSFRLGADTQYF	TGTGCCAGCAGCTTTCGGTTGGGAGCCGATACGCAGTATTTT